These 15 T cell receptor beta chains came from one sample sequenced in a study of blood T cell repertoires in COVID-19. Measured with immunoSEQ multiplex PCR; TCRdb has only the in-frame clones, and not every one. This table has about 23,000 clones, approximately 90% appearing once. The sequencing sample was made of peripheral blood. The source of these receptors is a woman of 80 years or more with acute or convalescent COVID-19.

The CDR3 sequence: CASSQDFGQGAYNSPLHF. DNA of the CDR3: TGCGCCAGCAGCCAAGATTTTGGGCAGGGGGCGTATAATTCACCCCTCCACTTT. The rearrangement uses TRBV4-1 and TRBJ1-6; TRBD1 matches at 8 bases. V dropped 0 bases and J dropped 4; count of bases not matched to a gene: 8. CDR3 length: 18 amino acids. The germline V gene has CDR1 MGHRA and CDR2 YSYEKL.

The J gene is TRBJ2-1, the V gene TRBV7-6; no reliable D call. Trimming shortened V by 7 bases and J by 3 bases, and 16 bases separated the two germline ends. From germline, CDR1 is SGHVS and CDR2 FNYEAQ. This CDR3 spans 15 amino acids. The CDR3 spells CASTPLFGGYNEQFF. In nucleotides, the CDR3 is TGTGCCAGCACCCCCCTCTTCGGCGGCTACAATGAGCAGTTCTTC.

V and J are TRBV2 and TRBJ1-1, with 9 bases aligning to TRBD1. This CDR3 is 14 amino acids long. With 4 bases clipped from V and 1 base from J, the junction kept 1 base outside the gene matches. The germline V gene encodes CDR1 SNHLY and CDR2 FYNNEI. The DNA for the CDR3 is TGTGCCAGCAGTGGGGGACAGGGGAACACTGAAGCTTTCTTT. Protein: CASSGGQGNTEAFF.

This sequence joins TRBV5-6 and TRBJ1-4; 7 bases agree with TRBD1. The CDR3 extends over 16 amino acids. Trimming cost V 0 bases and J 0 bases; bases outside gene matches: 2. Germline CDR1 SGHDT, CDR2 YYEEEE. CDR3 DNA: TGTGCCAGCAGCTTGGGGCAGGGGGCAACTAATGAAAAACTGTTTTTT. The encoded protein is CASSLGQGATNEKLFF.

J is TRBJ2-3 and V is TRBV2; 9 bases agree with TRBD1. CDR1 and CDR2 (germline): SNHLY, FYNNEI. V shed 7 bases and J 6 bases; nucleotides not matched to a gene: 11. The CDR3 is 15 amino acids. For the CDR3, the DNA is TGTGCCAGCACCTTACAGGGGGCTGCGGGGGATACGCAGTATTTT. Residues: CASTLQGAAGDTQYF.

V is TRBV7-2 and J is TRBJ2-3, with TRBD2 identical over 9 bases. The trim removed 2 bases at V and 5 bases at J, leaving 8 bases unmatched. Germline V gives CDR1 SGHTA, CDR2 FQGNSA. CDR3 length: 16 residues. The CDR3 coding sequence is TGTGCCAGCAGCTTAAGCGGCGGGGGGGCTGGAGATACGCAGTATTTT. It is translated as CASSLSGGGAGDTQYF.

This chain connects TRBV7-2 to TRBJ2-7; tentatively, D is TRBD1 (5 bases). V was pared by 5 bases and J by 3 bases, with 11 bases between. This CDR3 region has 13 residues. Germline V gene lookup returns CDR1 SGHTA and CDR2 FQGNSA. CDR3 residues: CASSLDRLYEQYF. The CDR3 nucleotides are TGTGCCAGCAGCCTCGACAGACTCTACGAGCAGTACTTC.

V is TRBV6-6 and J is TRBJ2-7; 7 bases align to TRBD1. J was trimmed by 2 bases and V by 5 bases; bases with no gene match: 6. CDR1 is MNHNY and CDR2 is SVGAGI in the germline V gene (reference sequence). There are 14 residues in the CDR3. The CDR3 region has the DNA TGTGCCAGCAGTCCCGGGCAGGGGGCCTACGAGCAGTACTTC. Translated, it gives CASSPGQGAYEQYF.

The chain joins TRBV6-2 or TRBV6-3 to TRBJ2-5; D unresolved. Between the trimmed V and J ends, which lost 2 bases and 7 bases, there was a span of 14 bases. Germline CDR1 MNHEY, CDR2 SVGEGT. The CDR3 is 14 amino acids. DNA for the CDR3: TGTGCCAGCAGTTACGGCCCCTCCGTACCGACCCAGTACTTC. Amino acid sequence: CASSYGPSVPTQYF.

The rearrangement joins TRBV7-2 to TRBJ2-3, with a tentative D call TRBD1 (5 bases). The CDR3 length is 13 residues. The germline V gene encodes CDR1 SGHTA and CDR2 FQGNSA. Between the trimmed V and J ends, which lost 5 bases and 4 bases, there was a span of 10 bases. For the CDR3, the DNA is TGTGCCAGCAGCGACAGACAGTCAGATACGCAGTATTTT. Residues: CASSDRQSDTQYF.

This rearrangement joins TRBV3-1 (or the pseudogene TRBV3-2) to TRBJ1-2; D gene ambiguous. Deletions cut 1 base from V and 0 bases from J, with 6 bases between. This CDR3 spans 14 amino acids. Germline CDR1 LGHDT, CDR2 YNNKEL (reference sequence). The DNA of the CDR3 is TGTGCCAGCAGCCAAGTCGGGACTAACTATGGCTACACCTTC. Translated: CASSQVGTNYGYTF.

As for this clone: Sequence at one end of the junction differs from germline and may be a read error. This chain links TRBV7-7 with TRBJ2-5; 9 nucleotides agree with TRBD1. Germline assignment: CDR1 SSHAT and CDR2 FNYEAQ (reference sequence). The CDR3 contains 15 residues. The CDR3 protein is CASSPLGQGGETQYF. In DNA, the CDR3 is TGTGCTAGCAGCCCCCTGGGACAGGGTGGAGAGACCCAGTACTTC. The full variable domain, rest sourced from reference TRBV7-7 and TRBJ2-5, is GAGVSQSPRYKVTKRGQDVTLRCDPISSHATLYWYQQALGQGPEFLTYFNYEAQPDKSGLPSDRFSAERPEGSISTLTIQRTEQRDSAMYRCASSPLGQGGETQYFGPGTRLLVL.

The rearrangement uses TRBV2 and TRBJ2-7; weak D call: TRBD1 (5 bases). This CDR3 has 11 residues. CDR1 is SNHLY and CDR2 is FYNNEI in the germline V gene. Trimming removed 6 bases at V and 2 bases at J, with 5 bases between. The CDR3 DNA reads as TGTGCCAGCAGGACAGCCTACGAGCAGTACTTC. This gives the protein CASRTAYEQYF.

The gene calls are TRBV24-1 and TRBJ2-2; perhaps TRBD1 as D (7 bases). There are 15 residues in the CDR3. Per germline, CDR1 KGHDR and CDR2 SFDVKD. Trimming took off 5 bases at V and 6 bases at J, with 15 bases between the two ends. The CDR3 here is CATSGATGRSGELFF. The CDR3 DNA reads as TGTGCCACCAGTGGAGCGACAGGGAGGTCCGGGGAGCTGTTTTTT.

The V call is TRBV7-9, the J call TRBJ2-1; D uncertain. The CDR3 is made up of 15 amino acids. Trimming removed 4 bases from V and 0 bases from J, with 10 bases in between. Germline loops: CDR1 SEHNR, CDR2 FQNEAQ (reference sequence). CDR3 sequence (DNA): TGTGCCAGCAGCTCGACTTCTCTCTCCTACAATGAGCAGTTCTTC. It specifies CASSSTSLSYNEQFF.